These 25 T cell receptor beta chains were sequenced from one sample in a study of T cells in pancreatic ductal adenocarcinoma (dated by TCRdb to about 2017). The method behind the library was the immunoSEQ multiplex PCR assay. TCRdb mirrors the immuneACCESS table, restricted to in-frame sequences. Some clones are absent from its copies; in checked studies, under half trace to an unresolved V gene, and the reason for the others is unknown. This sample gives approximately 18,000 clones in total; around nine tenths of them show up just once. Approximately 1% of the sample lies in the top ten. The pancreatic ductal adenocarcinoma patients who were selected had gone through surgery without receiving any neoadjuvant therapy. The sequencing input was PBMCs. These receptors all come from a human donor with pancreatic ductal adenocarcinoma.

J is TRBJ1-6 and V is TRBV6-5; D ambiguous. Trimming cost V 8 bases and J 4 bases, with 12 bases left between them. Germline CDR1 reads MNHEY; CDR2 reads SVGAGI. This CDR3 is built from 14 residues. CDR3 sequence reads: CASCEVAYNSPLHF. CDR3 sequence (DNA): TGTGCCAGCTGCGAGGTGGCATATAATTCACCCCTCCACTTT.

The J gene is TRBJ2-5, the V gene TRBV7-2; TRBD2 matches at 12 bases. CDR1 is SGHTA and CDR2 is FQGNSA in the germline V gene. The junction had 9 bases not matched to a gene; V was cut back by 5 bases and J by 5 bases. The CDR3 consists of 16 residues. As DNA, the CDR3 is TGTGCCAGCAGCCGGGCTAGCGGGGGGGCGTGGGAGACCCAGTACTTC. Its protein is CASSRASGGAWETQYF.

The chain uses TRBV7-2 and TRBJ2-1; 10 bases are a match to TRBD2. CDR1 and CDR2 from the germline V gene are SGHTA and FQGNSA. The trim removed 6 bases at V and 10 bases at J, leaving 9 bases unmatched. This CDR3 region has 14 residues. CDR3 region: CASSLEILAGEQFF. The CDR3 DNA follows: TGTGCCAGCAGTCTAGAGATACTAGCGGGGGAGCAGTTCTTC.

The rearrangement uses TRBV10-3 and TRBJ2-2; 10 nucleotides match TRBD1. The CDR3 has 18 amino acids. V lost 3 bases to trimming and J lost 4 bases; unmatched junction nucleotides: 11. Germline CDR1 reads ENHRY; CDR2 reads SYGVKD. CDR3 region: CAISDPGTGERGTGELFF. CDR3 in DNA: TGTGCCATCAGTGACCCCGGGACAGGGGAGAGGGGCACCGGGGAGCTGTTTTTT.

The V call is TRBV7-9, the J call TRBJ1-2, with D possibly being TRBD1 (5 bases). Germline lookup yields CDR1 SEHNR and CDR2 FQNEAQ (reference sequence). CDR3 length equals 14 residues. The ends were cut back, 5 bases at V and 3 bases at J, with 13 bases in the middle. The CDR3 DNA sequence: TGTGCCAGCAGCCCGGGGGTACTGGACTATGGCTACACCTTC. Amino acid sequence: CASSPGVLDYGYTF.

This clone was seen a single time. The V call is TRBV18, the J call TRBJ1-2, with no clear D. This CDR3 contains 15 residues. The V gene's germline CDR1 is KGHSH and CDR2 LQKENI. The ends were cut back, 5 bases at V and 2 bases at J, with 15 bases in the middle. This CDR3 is CASSTIAGGNYGYTF. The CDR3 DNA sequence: TGTGCCAGCTCAACCATTGCGGGCGGAAACTATGGCTACACCTTC.

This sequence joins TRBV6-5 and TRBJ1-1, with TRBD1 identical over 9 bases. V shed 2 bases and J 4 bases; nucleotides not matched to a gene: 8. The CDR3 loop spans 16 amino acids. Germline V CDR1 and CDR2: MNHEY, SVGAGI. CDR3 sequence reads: CASSYEDRGVSTEAFF. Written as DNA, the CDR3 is TGTGCCAGCAGTTACGAGGACAGGGGAGTGAGCACTGAAGCTTTCTTT.

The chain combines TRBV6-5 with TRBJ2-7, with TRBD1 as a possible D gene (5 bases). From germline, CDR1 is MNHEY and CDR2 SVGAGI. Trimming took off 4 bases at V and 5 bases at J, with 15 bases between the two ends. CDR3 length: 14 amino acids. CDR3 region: CASSFDSRLDEQYF. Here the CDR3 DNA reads TGTGCCAGCAGTTTCGACAGCCGATTAGACGAGCAGTACTTC.

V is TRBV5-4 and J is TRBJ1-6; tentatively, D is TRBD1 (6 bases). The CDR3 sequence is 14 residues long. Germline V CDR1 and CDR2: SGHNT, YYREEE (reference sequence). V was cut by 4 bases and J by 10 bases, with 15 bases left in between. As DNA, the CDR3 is TGTGCCAGCAGCGTACAGGGAATTCTCTCACCCCTCCACTTT. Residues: CASSVQGILSPLHF. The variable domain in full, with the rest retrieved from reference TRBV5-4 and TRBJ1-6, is ETGVTQSPTHLIKTRGQQVTLRCSSQSGHNTVSWYQQALGQGPQFIFQYYREEENGRGNFPPRFSGLQFPNYSSELNVNALELDDSALYLCASSVQGILSPLHFGNGTRLTVT.

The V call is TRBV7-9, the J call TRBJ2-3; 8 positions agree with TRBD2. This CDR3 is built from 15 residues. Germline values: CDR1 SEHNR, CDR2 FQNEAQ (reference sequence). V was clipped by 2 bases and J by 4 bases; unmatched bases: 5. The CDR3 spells CASSLPAGGADTQYF. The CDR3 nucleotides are TGTGCCAGCAGCTTACCGGCGGGGGGCGCAGATACGCAGTATTTT.

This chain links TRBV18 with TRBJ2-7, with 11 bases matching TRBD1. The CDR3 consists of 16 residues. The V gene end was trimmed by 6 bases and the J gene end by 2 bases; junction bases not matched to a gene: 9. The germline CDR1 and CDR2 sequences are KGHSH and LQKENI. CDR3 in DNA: TGTGCCAGCTCGCTCACCCCGGGACAGGGGGCCTACGAGCAGTACTTC. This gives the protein CASSLTPGQGAYEQYF. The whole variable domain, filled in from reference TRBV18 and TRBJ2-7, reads NAGVMQNPRHLVRRRGQEARLRCSPMKGHSHVYWYRQLPEEGLKFMVYLQKENIIDESGMPKERFSAEFPKEGPSILRIQQVVRGDSAAYFCASSLTPGQGAYEQYFGPGTRLTVT.

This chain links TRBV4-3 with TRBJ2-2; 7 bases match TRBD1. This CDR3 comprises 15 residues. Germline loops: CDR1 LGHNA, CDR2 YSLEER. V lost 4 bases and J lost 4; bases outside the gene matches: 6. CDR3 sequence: CASSRQGVLTGELFF. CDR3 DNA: TGCGCCAGCAGCCGACAGGGAGTCCTCACCGGGGAGCTGTTTTTT.

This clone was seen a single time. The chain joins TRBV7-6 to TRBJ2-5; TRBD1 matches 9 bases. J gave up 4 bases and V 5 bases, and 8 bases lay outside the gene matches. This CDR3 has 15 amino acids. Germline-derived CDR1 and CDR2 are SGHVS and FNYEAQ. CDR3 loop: CASSGQGRGGETQYF. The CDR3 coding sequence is TGTGCCAGCAGCGGACAGGGGAGAGGCGGAGAGACCCAGTACTTC.

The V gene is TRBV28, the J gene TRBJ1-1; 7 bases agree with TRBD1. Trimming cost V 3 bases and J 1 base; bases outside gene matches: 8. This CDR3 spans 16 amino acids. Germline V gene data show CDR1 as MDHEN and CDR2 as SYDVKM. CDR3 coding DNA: TGTGCCAGCAGTTTTCTTGGCGGGACAGAGAACACTGAAGCTTTCTTT. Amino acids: CASSFLGGTENTEAFF.

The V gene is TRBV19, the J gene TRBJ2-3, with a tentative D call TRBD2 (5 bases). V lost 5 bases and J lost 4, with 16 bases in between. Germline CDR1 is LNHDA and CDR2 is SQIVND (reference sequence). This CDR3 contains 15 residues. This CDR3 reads CASSPYVPRADTQYF. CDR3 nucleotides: TGTGCCAGTAGTCCGTACGTCCCGAGGGCAGATACGCAGTATTTT.

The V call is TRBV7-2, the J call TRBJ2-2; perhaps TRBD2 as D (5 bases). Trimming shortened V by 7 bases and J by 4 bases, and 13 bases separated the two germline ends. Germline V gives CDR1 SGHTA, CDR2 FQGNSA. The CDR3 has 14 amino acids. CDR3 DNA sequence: TGTGCCAGCACCCACCGAGGGATCACCGGGGAGCTGTTTTTT. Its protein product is CASTHRGITGELFF.

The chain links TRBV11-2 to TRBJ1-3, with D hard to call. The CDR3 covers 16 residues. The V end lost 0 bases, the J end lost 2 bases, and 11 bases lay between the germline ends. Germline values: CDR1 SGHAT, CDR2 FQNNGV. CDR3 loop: CASSLEEGRPGNTIYF. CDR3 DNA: TGTGCCAGCAGCTTAGAGGAGGGTAGACCTGGAAACACCATATATTTT. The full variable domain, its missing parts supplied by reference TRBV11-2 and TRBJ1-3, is EAGVAQSPRYKIIEKRQSVAFWCNPISGHATLYWYQQILGQGPKLLIQFQNNGVVDDSQLPKDRFSAERLKGVDSTLKIQPAKLEDSAVYLCASSLEEGRPGNTIYFGEGSWLTVV.

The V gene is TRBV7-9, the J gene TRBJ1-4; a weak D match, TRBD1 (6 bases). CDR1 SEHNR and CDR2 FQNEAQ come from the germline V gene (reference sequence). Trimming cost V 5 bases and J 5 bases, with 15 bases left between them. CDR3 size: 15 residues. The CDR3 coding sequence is TGTGCCAGCAGCGCGACGGGCAGGGGAAATGAAAAACTGTTTTTT. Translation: CASSATGRGNEKLFF.

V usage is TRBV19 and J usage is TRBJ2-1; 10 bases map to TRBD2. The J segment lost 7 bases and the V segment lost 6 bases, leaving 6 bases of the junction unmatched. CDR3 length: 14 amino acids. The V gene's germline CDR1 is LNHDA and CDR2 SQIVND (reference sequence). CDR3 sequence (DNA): TGTGCCAGTAGCGGAATAGCGGGGGGTAATGAGCAGTTCTTC. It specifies CASSGIAGGNEQFF.

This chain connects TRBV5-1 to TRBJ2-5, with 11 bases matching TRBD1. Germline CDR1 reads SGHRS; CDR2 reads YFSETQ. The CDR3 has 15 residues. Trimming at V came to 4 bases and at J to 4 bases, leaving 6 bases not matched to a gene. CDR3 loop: CASSRGTGGRETQYF. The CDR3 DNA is TGCGCCAGCAGCAGGGGGACAGGGGGACGAGAGACCCAGTACTTC.

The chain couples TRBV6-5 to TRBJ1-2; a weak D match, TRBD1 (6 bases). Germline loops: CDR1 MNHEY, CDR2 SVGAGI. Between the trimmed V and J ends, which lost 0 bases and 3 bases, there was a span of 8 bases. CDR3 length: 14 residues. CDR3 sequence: CASSYSPGDYGYTF. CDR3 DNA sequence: TGTGCCAGCAGTTACTCCCCAGGGGACTATGGCTACACCTTC.

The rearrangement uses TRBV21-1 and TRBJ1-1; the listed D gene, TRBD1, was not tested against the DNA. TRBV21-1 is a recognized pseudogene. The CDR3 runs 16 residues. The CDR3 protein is CASRRKDHRGLSEAFF. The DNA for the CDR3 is TGTGCCAGCAGACGCAAGGACCACAGGGGGTTGTCTGAAGCTTTCTTT.

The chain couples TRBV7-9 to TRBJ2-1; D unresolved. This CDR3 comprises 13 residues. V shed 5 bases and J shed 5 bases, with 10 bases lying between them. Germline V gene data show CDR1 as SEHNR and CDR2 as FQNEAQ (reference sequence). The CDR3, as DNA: TGTGCCAGCAGCCTATACTCAAACAATGAGCAGTTCTTC. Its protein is CASSLYSNNEQFF.

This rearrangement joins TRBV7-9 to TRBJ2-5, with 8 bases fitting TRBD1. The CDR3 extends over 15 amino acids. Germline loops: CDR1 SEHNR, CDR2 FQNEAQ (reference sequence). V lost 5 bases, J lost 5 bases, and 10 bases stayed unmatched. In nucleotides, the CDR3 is TGTGCCAGCAGCCCGGGACAGGTACAGGAGGAGACCCAGTACTTC. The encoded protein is CASSPGQVQEETQYF.

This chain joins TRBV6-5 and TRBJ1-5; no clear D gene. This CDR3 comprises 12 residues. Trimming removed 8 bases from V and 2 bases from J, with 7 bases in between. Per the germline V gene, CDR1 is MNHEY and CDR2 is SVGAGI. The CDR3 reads CASRTGNQPQHF. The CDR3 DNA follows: TGTGCCAGCCGTACAGGCAATCAGCCCCAGCATTTT.